Each of the 18 T cell receptor beta chains below was sequenced from the same sample in a study of T cells in Graves' hyperthyroidism and ophthalmopathy. The investigators amplified TCR beta CDR3 regions from RNA transcripts. First-round RT-PCR of the TCR CDR3 relied on the HTBI primer set. From the multiplex PCR reads, TCRdb called clonotypes with MiXCR, one entry per CDR3 protein. The sample contains about 540,000 distinct CDR3 sequences, around 46% of which appear only once. Sequenced: peripheral blood or thyroid tissue (not recorded which). These receptor sequences come from a woman between 18 and 29 years old with Graves' hyperthyroidism.

This clonotype was recorded a few times. V is TRBV5-5 and J is TRBJ2-5; D is unclear. The germline gives CDR1 SGHKS, CDR2 YYEKEE (reference sequence). The CDR3 is 19 amino acids. V was cut by 1 base and J by 4 bases, with 26 bases left in between. The CDR3: CASSLLPASYSVAVETQYF. CDR3 sequence (DNA): TGTGCCAGCAGCTTGCTGCCAGCGTCCTATTCAGTCGCTGTAGAGACCCAGTACTTC.

About this clonotype: One base away lies a much larger clone, so this may be a sequencing read error. The genes are TRBV7-2 and TRBJ1-1; no definite D call. This CDR3 comprises 14 residues. From germline, CDR1 is SGHTA and CDR2 FQGNSA. CDR3 protein: CVSSLGLMNTEAFF. The CDR3 DNA reads TGTGTCAGCAGCTTAGGGCTCATGAACACTGAAGCTTTCTTT.

This chain connects TRBV5-6 to TRBJ1-3, with D possibly matching TRBD1 (5 bases). This CDR3 spans 14 amino acids. V shed 9 bases and J shed 0 bases, with 13 bases lying between them. Germline values: CDR1 SGHDT, CDR2 YYEEEE. CDR3 protein: CATMAGSSGNTIYF. CDR3 sequence (DNA): TGTGCCACCATGGCAGGGAGCTCTGGAAACACCATATATTTT.

This clonotype was seen many times. The chain has TRBV7-2 and TRBJ1-1; D gene ambiguous. The V end lost 5 bases, the J end lost 4 bases, and 8 bases lay between the germline ends. The CDR3 spans 12 residues. Germline CDR1 reads SGHTA; CDR2 reads FQGNSA. This CDR3 is CASSLTFTEAFF. As DNA, the CDR3 is TGTGCCAGCAGCCTAACCTTCACTGAAGCTTTCTTT.

This clonotype showed up just a few times. The V and J genes are TRBV4-1 and TRBJ2-5; D not resolved. The CDR3 sequence is 13 residues long. Germline loops: CDR1 MGHRA, CDR2 YSYEKL. V lost 4 bases, J lost 4 bases, and 10 bases lay in between. The CDR3 region has the DNA TGCGCCAGCAGCCTGACTTTTGGAGAGACCCAGTACTTC. It yields the protein CASSLTFGETQYF.

This clonotype was recorded a few times. The CDR3 region is CSVAGTGETQYF. The CDR3 DNA is TGCAGCGTTGCAGGGACAGGGGAGACCCAGTACTTC. V and J are TRBV29-1 and TRBJ2-5, with 9 bases matching TRBD1. V dropped 4 bases and J dropped 5; count of bases not matched to a gene: 2. Germline CDR1 is SQVTM and CDR2 is ANQGSEA. The CDR3 covers 12 residues.

This clonotype was seen only a few times. V usage is TRBV20-1 and J usage is TRBJ2-7; D might be TRBD1 or TRBD2, each matching 7 bases. CDR1 is DFQATT, CDR2 SNEGSKA, per germline (reference sequence). This CDR3 has 14 amino acids. Between the trimmed V and J ends, which lost 5 bases and 7 bases, there was a span of 21 bases. The CDR3 DNA reads TGCAGTGCTGGCCAATCCAGGGGGGGATGGGAGCAGTACTTC. Residues: CSAGQSRGGWEQYF.

This chain uses TRBV9 with TRBJ2-7; no clear D. The ends were cut back, 4 bases at V and 5 bases at J, with 16 bases in the middle. Germline V CDR1 and CDR2: SGDLS, YYNGEE. The CDR3 extends over 14 amino acids. The CDR3 coding sequence is TGTGCCAGCAGCTCGAGTGCCCCCCTGGACGAGCAGTACTTC. Translation gives CASSSSAPLDEQYF.

With respect to this clonotype: This is likely a read error, given that the CDR3 carries no conserved phenylalanine or tryptophan at its end. The DNA is left out, because the CDR3 cannot be placed on it with certainty; the CDR3 is given as TCRdb lists it. CDR3 protein: CASSDPGTLHY. The rearrangement uses TRBV6-4 and TRBJ1-6; the tabulated D call, TRBD1, remains unverified against the DNA. CDR1 MRHNA and CDR2 SNTAGT come from the germline V gene. The CDR3 totals 11 residues, both ends included.

This clonotype was seen many times. The rearrangement uses TRBV15 and TRBJ1-5; 8 bases are shared with TRBD1. The germline CDR1 and CDR2 sequences are LNHNV and YYDKDF (reference sequence). The CDR3 runs to 15 residues. V shed 1 base, J shed 6 bases, and the junction held 5 bases outside the gene matches. Written as DNA, the CDR3 is TGTGCCACCAGCAGAGTCAGGGGGCAAGGTCAGCCCCAGCATTTT. It translates to CATSRVRGQGQPQHF.

The chain combines TRBV25-1 with TRBJ2-2; D is undetermined. V was trimmed by 1 base and J by 3 bases, leaving 6 bases between them. The CDR3 extends over 14 amino acids. Germline-derived CDR1 and CDR2 are MGHDK and SYGVNS. CDR3 loop: CASSEWDDTGELFF. The CDR3 DNA reads TGTGCCAGCAGTGAATGGGATGACACCGGGGAGCTGTTTTTT.

This clonotype was found a few times. The gene calls are TRBV5-1 and TRBJ1-2; TRBD1 is a possible D gene (6 bases). Looked up from germline, CDR1 is SGHRS and CDR2 is YFSETQ. This CDR3 contains 15 residues. The germline V and J ends were trimmed by 3 bases and 4 bases, with 16 bases remaining between them. CDR3 nucleotide sequence: TGCGCCAGCAGCTACAGGGTAGGCGCGGGCTATGGCTACACCTTC. This sequence encodes CASSYRVGAGYGYTF. The full variable domain, rest sourced from reference TRBV5-1 and TRBJ1-2, is KAGVTQTPRYLIKTRGQQVTLSCSPISGHRSVSWYQQTPGQGLQFLFEYFSETQRNKGNFPGRFSGRQFSNSRSEMNVSTLELGDSALYLCASSYRVGAGYGYTFGSGTRLTVV.

This rearrangement joins TRBV15 to TRBJ1-2; D unclear. The CDR3 runs 14 residues. The V gene lost 0 bases and the J gene lost 1 base, with 6 bases spanning the gap. CDR1 LNHNV and CDR2 YYDKDF come from the germline V gene (reference sequence). The CDR3, as DNA: TGTGCCACCAGCAGAGATTTGGTTAACTATGGCTACACCTTC. It yields the protein CATSRDLVNYGYTF.

The chain links TRBV2 to TRBJ1-4; D unclear. CDR1 and CDR2 (germline): SNHLY, FYNNEI. The CDR3 is 14 residues long. V lost 4 bases to trimming and J lost 8 bases, with 14 bases between them. Written as DNA, the CDR3 is TGTGCCAGCAGTGGAACCCAGGAGCGGGAAAAACTGTTTTTT. This translates into CASSGTQEREKLFF.

The chain couples TRBV6-5 to TRBJ2-5; maybe TRBD1 (5 bases). The germline V gene encodes CDR1 MNHEY and CDR2 SVGAGI. The CDR3 is 15 amino acids. V lost 4 bases to trimming and J lost 1 base, with 13 bases between them. The CDR3 DNA sequence: TGTGCCAGCAGTTCGAATGGCAGGGCCCAAGAGACCCAGTACTTC. Translated, it gives CASSSNGRAQETQYF.

V and J are TRBV7-6 and TRBJ2-5; D may be TRBD2 (6 bases). Between the trimmed V and J ends, which lost 1 base and 11 bases, there was a span of 14 bases. The CDR3 has 13 residues. The germline CDR1 and CDR2 sequences are SGHVS and FNYEAQ. CDR3 in DNA: TGTGCCAGCAGCTTAGACGTCGTCGGGACTCAGTACTTC. Its translation: CASSLDVVGTQYF.

The rearrangement joins TRBV29-1 to TRBJ1-1; the D is unclear. The CDR3 is made up of 10 amino acids. Trimming shortened V by 7 bases and J by 1 base, and 4 bases separated the two germline ends. Germline CDR1 SQVTM, CDR2 ANQGSEA. CDR3 sequence (DNA): TGCAGCGACGGGAACACTGAAGCTTTCTTT. It yields the protein CSDGNTEAFF.

The sample holds many counts of this clonotype. The genes are TRBV7-2 and TRBJ1-4; 10 bases match TRBD1. The CDR3 is made up of 14 amino acids. V was clipped by 7 bases and J by 7 bases; unmatched bases: 6. The germline gives CDR1 SGHTA, CDR2 FQGNSA. The CDR3 DNA is TGTGCCAGCACCGGGGACAGGGGAGGTGAAAAACTGTTTTTT. Its translation: CASTGDRGGEKLFF.